This T cell receptor (beta chain) was sequenced during a study of blood T cell repertoires in COVID-19. Study as a whole: Acute-phase and convalescent COVID-19 samples originated in the United States, Italy and Spain. The analysed material was cDNA or gDNA that came from T cells, B-cell-depleted T cells, or PBMCs.

Sequencing was performed with immunoSEQ multiplex PCR; in TCRdb, only in-frame clones are kept and a portion is missing. The sample shows about 220,000 clones, 90% of them seen only once. V shed 3 bases and J shed 0 bases, with 9 bases lying between them. Germline V gives CDR1 GTSNPN, CDR2 SVGIG (reference sequence). The CDR3 is 15 amino acids. Exposed volunteers were people who met a COVID-19 case within 2 weeks before study entry. The TCR sequence derives from a man under 40 who had been exposed to COVID-19. Sequenced material: PBMCs or T cells enriched from blood (not recorded which). This chain links TRBV30 with TRBJ1-6; D call uncertain. The CDR3 spells CAWRMKSSYNSPLHF. CDR3 sequence (DNA): TGTGCCTGGAGGATGAAGAGCTCCTATAATTCACCCCTCCACTTT.